Listed below are T cell receptor beta chains from one sample, sequenced in a study of blood T cells in healthy people across ages. TCRdb re-analysed the 5' RACE reads in MiXCR, keeping a single row per CDR3 protein. The sample comprises approximately 690,000 distinct CDR3 sequences, around 43% of which are singletons, and approximately 29% rests with the top ten. Sequenced: blood. These receptors originate from a man older than 75 in good health. The CDR3 runs from the conserved cysteine through the conserved F or W. A D gene is named only where the DNA matches it firmly. Clone size, where shown, is once, few, many, or a class for clones that have expanded.

v_call	clone_size	d_call	j_call	cdr3_aa	cdr3_nt
TRBV9	.	.	TRBJ2-5	CASSVGYQEAQYF	TGTGCCAGCAGCGTAGGCTACCAAGAGGCCCAGTACTTC
TRBV30	.	TRBD2	TRBJ2-1	CAWSRPSGSWGNEQFF	TGTGCCTGGAGTCGACCTAGCGGGAGTTGGGGGAATGAGCAGTTCTTC
TRBV20-1	.	TRBD1	TRBJ2-3	CSASIRTGAVTDTQYF	TGCAGTGCTAGCATAAGGACAGGGGCTGTCACAGATACGCAGTATTTT
TRBV27	.	TRBD2	TRBJ2-5	CASRIRLAGVQETQYF	TGTGCCAGCAGGATAAGACTAGCGGGGGTGCAAGAGACCCAGTACTTC
TRBV20-1	few	.	TRBJ2-1	CSASGDAFRSYNEQFF	TGCAGTGCTAGCGGGGACGCATTCCGCTCCTACAATGAGCAGTTCTTC
TRBV20-1	.	.	TRBJ2-5	CSARERLRGAKETQYF	TGCAGTGCTAGAGAAAGGTTGAGGGGGGCGAAAGAGACCCAGTACTTC
TRBV7-2	few	.	TRBJ2-2	CASSLSSMAGGTGELFF	TGTGCCAGCAGCTTATCCTCTATGGCAGGCGGCACCGGGGAGCTGTTTTTT
TRBV20-1	few	.	TRBJ1-1	CSARDQGRGTDGAFF	TGCAGTGCTAGAGATCAAGGCAGGGGAACGGATGGAGCTTTCTTT
TRBV5-1	.	.	TRBJ2-7	CASSLVVDGYEQYF	TGCGCCAGCAGCTTGGTAGTGGACGGCTACGAGCAGTACTTC
TRBV7-2	many	TRBD2	TRBJ2-5	CASSLALAGETQYF	TGTGCCAGCAGCTTAGCTCTAGCGGGGGAGACCCAGTACTTC
TRBV4-3	.	TRBD2	TRBJ2-3	CASSQVPSGGARDTQYF	TGCGCCAGCAGCCAAGTCCCTAGCGGGGGGGCCAGAGATACGCAGTATTTT
TRBV12-3/TRBV12-4	few	.	TRBJ2-4	CASRALGGNIQYF	TGTGCCAGCAGAGCGCTAGGGGGGAACATTCAGTACTTC
TRBV20-1	few	.	TRBJ2-6	CSARGPIQGQKSSGANVLTF	TGCAGTGCTAGAGGGCCAATTCAGGGACAAAAAAGCTCTGGGGCCAACGTCCTGACTTTC
TRBV7-7	few	TRBD1	TRBJ2-3	CASSSDRGGTDTQYF	TGTGCCAGCAGCTCCGACAGGGGAGGCACAGATACGCAGTATTTT
TRBV10-3	.	TRBD2	TRBJ2-7	CAISETTSGFSYEQYF	TGTGCCATCAGTGAGACGACTAGCGGGTTCTCCTACGAGCAGTACTTC
TRBV6-1	few	.	TRBJ2-7	CASSPAFRRISSYEQYF	TGTGCCAGCAGCCCCGCGTTCAGGAGAATAAGCTCCTACGAGCAGTACTTC
TRBV7-2	few	TRBD1	TRBJ1-6	CASSLGQGGDSPLHF	TGTGCCAGCAGCTTAGGACAGGGAGGTGATTCACCCCTCCACTTT
TRBV12-3/TRBV12-4	few	.	TRBJ2-5	CASSLMGETQYF	TGTGCCAGCAGTTTAATGGGGGAGACCCAGTACTTC
TRBV11-2	many	TRBD2	TRBJ2-4	CASSPSGGNIQYF	TGTGCCAGCAGCCCTAGCGGCGGAAACATTCAGTACTTC
TRBV11-2	.	.	TRBJ2-1	CASSLVVTTYEQFF	TGTGCCAGCAGCTTAGTGGTCACCACCTACGAGCAGTTCTTC
TRBV18	.	.	TRBJ2-7	CASSPQEGAYEQYF	TGTGCCAGCTCCCCCCAGGAAGGGGCCTACGAGCAGTACTTC
TRBV18	.	.	TRBJ2-5	CASSLPGGSQETQYF	TGTGCCAGCTCACTCCCCGGGGGATCACAAGAGACCCAGTACTTC
TRBV20-1	.	TRBD2	TRBJ2-3	CSARGGEGSDTQYF	TGCAGTGCTAGAGGAGGGGAGGGCTCAGATACGCAGTATTTT
TRBV20-1	few	TRBD2	TRBJ2-1	CSARFASGRNEQFF	TGCAGTGCTAGGTTCGCTAGCGGACGCAATGAGCAGTTCTTC
TRBV27	few	TRBD2	TRBJ2-7	CASSSSTSGDLYEQYF	TGTGCCAGCAGTTCCTCAACTAGCGGGGATTTATACGAGCAGTACTTC
TRBV5-1	.	TRBD2	TRBJ2-5	CTSSFGGGVQETQYF	TGCACCAGCAGCTTTGGGGGGGGGGTCCAAGAGACTCAGTACTTC
TRBV6-2/TRBV6-3	.	.	TRBJ1-5	CATRIGVRDQPQHF	TGTGCTACCAGAATCGGAGTCCGGGATCAGCCCCAGCATTTT
TRBV20-1	few	.	TRBJ2-3	CSANRRPQDTQYF	TGCAGTGCTAACAGGCGACCGCAGGATACGCAGTATTTT
TRBV28	.	.	TRBJ2-2	CASVLGGGANTGELFF	TGTGCCAGCGTGCTTGGGGGAGGCGCGAACACCGGGGAGCTGTTTTTT
TRBV6-1	.	.	TRBJ2-5	CASSETGGRETQYF	TGTGCCAGCAGTGAAACCGGGGGCCGAGAGACCCAGTACTTC
TRBV7-6	.	TRBD2	TRBJ2-5	CASSYGTSGRAQKTQYF	TGTGCCAGCAGCTACGGGACTAGCGGGAGGGCCCAGAAGACCCAGTACTTC
TRBV4-3	.	TRBD2	TRBJ2-1	CASSLDGLGNNEQFF	TGCGCCAGCAGCCTCGACGGACTAGGGAACAATGAGCAGTTCTTC
TRBV4-3	few	TRBD1	TRBJ1-1	CASSQEGSRGEAFF	TGCGCCAGCAGCCAAGAAGGATCCAGGGGGGAAGCTTTCTTT
TRBV15	many	.	TRBJ2-6	CATSIPSGANVLTF	TGTGCCACCAGCATTCCCTCTGGGGCCAACGTCCTGACTTTC
TRBV6-6	.	TRBD1	TRBJ2-7	CASSRSAPGQGTYEQYF	TGTGCCAGCAGCCGCAGCGCGCCGGGACAGGGCACCTACGAGCAGTACTTC
TRBV29-1	few	TRBD1	TRBJ2-3	CSVNRGRGGTDTQYF	TGCAGCGTCAACAGGGGGCGAGGAGGCACAGATACGCAGTATTTT
TRBV12-3/TRBV12-4	.	.	TRBJ2-1	CASSFRPTRGNEQFF	TGTGCCAGCAGTTTTAGACCAACGCGGGGCAATGAGCAGTTCTTC
TRBV20-1	many	.	TRBJ1-5	CSAGINDNQPQHF	TGCAGTGCTGGGATAAACGACAATCAGCCCCAGCATTTT
TRBV4-1	once	.	TRBJ2-1	CASSQTGAEGNEQFF	TGCGCCAGCAGCCAAACGGGGGCCGAGGGCAATGAGCAGTTCTTC
TRBV4-1	.	.	TRBJ1-2	CASSQDRAGAQSHYGYTF	TGCGCCAGCAGCCAAGATAGGGCAGGGGCCCAATCACACTATGGCTACACCTTC
TRBV4-2	.	.	TRBJ2-3	CASSPPRDGITDTQYF	TGTGCCAGCAGCCCGCCCAGGGACGGAATCACAGATACGCAGTATTTT
TRBV3-1	.	.	TRBJ2-4	CASSQGEGINIQYF	TGTGCCAGCAGCCAAGGCGAAGGGATAAACATTCAGTACTTC
TRBV20-1	few	TRBD2	TRBJ2-1	CSTEGPSGRNEQFF	TGCAGTACCGAGGGTCCTAGCGGGAGGAATGAGCAGTTCTTC
TRBV6-6	.	.	TRBJ1-5	CASGSTDRGQPQHF	TGTGCCAGCGGTTCGACAGACCGAGGTCAGCCCCAGCATTTT
TRBV7-2	few	TRBD2	TRBJ2-5	CASSLDPRLAGVGNEQYF	TGTGCCAGCAGCTTAGATCCTCGGCTAGCGGGGGTCGGGAATGAGCAGTACTTC
TRBV29-1	.	TRBD1	TRBJ1-2	CSVGGQVKGYTF	TGCAGCGTTGGGGGACAGGTGAAGGGCTACACCTTC
TRBV20-1	.	.	TRBJ2-1	CSANHRGRGYNEQFF	TGCAGTGCAAACCATCGGGGCAGGGGCTACAATGAGCAGTTCTTC
TRBV2	few	TRBD2	TRBJ2-5	CASSGGTSGTRRETQYF	TGTGCCAGCAGTGGCGGGACTAGCGGGACGCGAAGAGAGACCCAGTACTTC
TRBV14	.	TRBD1	TRBJ1-2	CASSQASGPGGNGYTF	TGTGCCAGCAGCCAAGCTTCCGGGCCAGGGGGTAATGGCTACACCTTC
TRBV7-3	once	.	TRBJ2-1	CASITLAFEQFF	TGTGCCAGCATCACACTAGCTTTTGAGCAGTTCTTC
TRBV20-1	.	.	TRBJ2-3	CSASEGWVDTQYF	TGCAGTGCTAGCGAAGGGTGGGTAGATACGCAGTATTTT